The rows below give T cell receptor beta chains drawn from one sample of a study of human T cells and chemical hapten exposure. TCRdb ran MiXCR on the RACE reads and lists one entry per CDR3 protein. There are a few hundred thousand distinct CDR3 sequences in the sample; just under 8% occur only once, and more than 1% lies in the top ten. Sequenced material: whole blood, taken in connection with sensitization to the hapten diphenylcyclopropenone (DPC). Source of these receptors: a man aged 18 to 29 with alopecia areata. Some clones in this sample may be carry-over from other donors' samples. The CDR3 runs from the conserved cysteine through the conserved F or W. The order of the fields is D gene, clone size, J gene, V gene, CDR3 protein, CDR3 DNA. A D gene is named only where the DNA matches it firmly. Size is omitted from some rows. Given values are once, few, many or a class for expanded clones.

d_call: .
clone_size: few
j_call: TRBJ1-2
v_call: TRBV4-3
cdr3_aa: CASSQDLSQGGSGYTF
cdr3_nt: TGCGCCAGCAGCCAAGATCTGAGCCAGGGTGGAAGTGGCTACACCTTC

d_call: .
clone_size: .
j_call: TRBJ1-6
v_call: TRBV10-3
cdr3_aa: CAISESRGAPNNSPLHF
cdr3_nt: TGTGCCATCAGTGAGTCACGAGGGGCGCCCAATAATTCACCCCTCCACTTT

d_call: .
clone_size: .
j_call: TRBJ1-2
v_call: TRBV2
cdr3_aa: CASSDVTGVYGYTF
cdr3_nt: TGTGCCAGCAGTGATGTTACGGGAGTATATGGCTACACCTTC

d_call: TRBD1
clone_size: .
j_call: TRBJ1-1
v_call: TRBV12-3/TRBV12-4
cdr3_aa: CASSHTTGGRTEAFF
cdr3_nt: TGTGCCAGCAGTCACACGACAGGGGGCCGGACTGAAGCTTTCTTT

d_call: .
clone_size: .
j_call: TRBJ1-5
v_call: TRBV29-1
cdr3_aa: CSVGDQPQHF
cdr3_nt: TGCAGCGTTGGGGATCAGCCCCAGCATTTT

d_call: .
clone_size: .
j_call: TRBJ1-2
v_call: TRBV6-6
cdr3_aa: CATSTAFYGYTF
cdr3_nt: TGTGCCACGTCGACAGCATTCTATGGCTACACCTTC

d_call: .
clone_size: once
j_call: TRBJ1-1
v_call: TRBV27
cdr3_aa: CACSPDRNTEAFF
cdr3_nt: TGTGCCTGCAGCCCTGACAGGAACACTGAAGCTTTCTTT

d_call: TRBD1
clone_size: few
j_call: TRBJ1-1
v_call: TRBV12-3/TRBV12-4
cdr3_aa: CASTLTGMNTEAFF
cdr3_nt: TGTGCCAGCACCTTGACAGGGATGAACACTGAAGCTTTCTTT

d_call: TRBD1
clone_size: many
j_call: TRBJ2-1
v_call: TRBV29-1
cdr3_aa: CSVEIRGQAREQFF
cdr3_nt: TGCAGCGTTGAAATTAGGGGACAGGCGAGGGAGCAGTTCTTC

d_call: .
clone_size: .
j_call: TRBJ2-2
v_call: TRBV2
cdr3_aa: CASSVTGRTGELFF
cdr3_nt: TGTGCCAGCAGTGTAACGGGACGCACCGGGGAGCTGTTTTTT

d_call: .
clone_size: few
j_call: TRBJ1-5
v_call: TRBV28
cdr3_aa: CASSTETNQPQHF
cdr3_nt: TGTGCCAGCAGTACGGAGACCAATCAGCCCCAGCATTTT

d_call: .
clone_size: .
j_call: TRBJ2-1
v_call: TRBV9
cdr3_aa: CASSLNLALLNNEQFF
cdr3_nt: TGTGCCAGCAGTCTCAATCTAGCGCTACTCAACAATGAGCAGTTCTTC

d_call: .
clone_size: few
j_call: TRBJ1-4
v_call: TRBV28
cdr3_aa: CASSPQARYNEKLFF
cdr3_nt: TGTGCCAGCAGTCCACAGGCCAGATATAATGAAAAACTGTTTTTT

d_call: .
clone_size: .
j_call: TRBJ1-2
v_call: TRBV4-3
cdr3_aa: CASSQVSSYGYTF
cdr3_nt: TGCGCCAGCAGCCAAGTGTCGTCCTATGGCTACACCTTC

d_call: TRBD1
clone_size: .
j_call: TRBJ1-1
v_call: TRBV6-2/TRBV6-3
cdr3_aa: CASGRGTDLRAFF
cdr3_nt: TGTGCCAGCGGCCGCGGGACAGATTTACGAGCTTTCTTT